Below, 30 T cell receptor beta chains from the same sample are listed, as sequenced in a study of T-cell reconstitution after alpha-beta-depleted transplantation in children. Molecular barcoding with unique molecular identifiers was used for the TCRbeta library. Via MiXCR, TCRdb re-called the PCR reads, giving one row per CDR3 protein. The table lists around 500,000 distinct CDR3 sequences, under 30% of them singletons. The sample was PBMCs, mostly from graft donor cells, taken 360 days after TCRalphabeta/CD19-depleted stem cell transplant. The receptor set was obtained from a boy in the first two years of life who had a stem cell transplant for acute myeloid leukemia, so the T cells may come from the graft donor.

The rearrangement uses TRBV14 and TRBJ1-3, with 7 nucleotides matching TRBD1. J was trimmed by 7 bases and V by 2 bases; bases with no gene match: 14. Germline CDR1 reads SGHDN; CDR2 reads FVKESK. The CDR3 loop spans 17 amino acids. The DNA for the CDR3 is TGTGCCAGCAGCCAATTCAGGACAGGCCCTACAGGGAACACCATATATTTT. It encodes CASSQFRTGPTGNTIYF.

The chain combines TRBV6-2 or TRBV6-3 with TRBJ2-1, with D perhaps matching TRBD2 (5 bases). In germline, CDR1 is MNHEY, CDR2 SVGEGT. With 5 bases removed from V and 7 bases from J, the gap between germline ends came to 18 bases. The length of the CDR3 is 15 residues. The CDR3 DNA reads as TGTGCCAGCAGTCCCGACTACCAAAGCGATAATGAGCAGTTCTTC. Translating gives CASSPDYQSDNEQFF.

This clonotype turned up a few times. CDR3 region: CSVEDSRNTEAFF. In nucleotides, the CDR3 is TGCAGCGTTGAGGACTCCCGGAACACTGAAGCTTTCTTT. V is TRBV29-1 and J is TRBJ1-1; the D is unclear. CDR1 is SQVTM and CDR2 is ANQGSEA in the germline V gene. The V and J ends lost 3 bases and 1 base respectively, with 9 bases between them. CDR3 size: 13 residues.

The V call is TRBV10-2, the J call TRBJ2-7, with TRBD2 as a possible D gene (6 bases). V gave up 7 bases and J gave up 6 bases, with 19 bases separating them. The V gene's germline CDR1 is WSHSY and CDR2 SAAADI. The length of the CDR3 is 14 residues. This chain's CDR3 is CASKAGLGTLEQYV. The CDR3 coding sequence is TGCGCCAGCAAGGCAGGGTTAGGGACTCTCGAGCAGTACGTC.

This clonotype was seen a few times. The chain combines TRBV20-1 with TRBJ2-7, with 11 bases matching TRBD2. Per germline, CDR1 DFQATT and CDR2 SNEGSKA (reference sequence). V dropped 3 bases and J dropped 3; count of bases not matched to a gene: 10. The CDR3 is 16 amino acids. CDR3 bases: TGCAGTGCTAGTCACCTAGCGGGGGGCTACCTCTACGAGCAGTACGTC. Protein product: CSASHLAGGYLYEQYV.

This clonotype was recorded at least ten times. V is TRBV20-1 and J is TRBJ2-5; D gene unclear. Germline CDR1 and CDR2: DFQATT and SNEGSKA (reference sequence). The CDR3 consists of 11 residues. Trimming stripped 7 bases from V and 0 bases from J, with 6 bases between. This CDR3 reads CSGHHQETQYF. The CDR3 nucleotides are TGCAGTGGGCACCACCAAGAGACCCAGTACTTC.

This clonotype was detected many times. The chain employs TRBV6-4 and TRBJ2-1; D uncertain. With 2 bases removed from V and 7 bases from J, the gap between germline ends came to 6 bases. The germline V gene encodes CDR1 MRHNA and CDR2 SNTAGT. This CDR3 has 12 amino acids. Here the CDR3 DNA reads TGTGCCAGCAGTGACGGGCCAAATGAGCAGTTCTTC. It translates to CASSDGPNEQFF.

The chain employs TRBV4-3 and TRBJ2-5; weak D call: TRBD1 (7 bases). This CDR3 has 16 residues. Per germline, CDR1 LGHNA and CDR2 YSLEER. V lost 4 bases, J lost 3 bases, and 18 bases lay in between. The CDR3 loop reads CASSPSGGRGEETQYF. CDR3 in DNA: TGCGCCAGCAGCCCCTCAGGAGGCAGGGGGGAAGAGACCCAGTACTTC.

This clonotype was counted only a few times. This chain links TRBV20-1 with TRBJ1-5; 7 bases fit TRBD1. The germline V gene has CDR1 DFQATT and CDR2 SNEGSKA (reference sequence). The CDR3 is 16 amino acids. V gave up 1 base and J gave up 2 bases; unmatched junction bases: 8. This CDR3 is CSARGVGGGGNQPQHF. CDR3 DNA: TGCAGTGCTAGAGGTGTGGGAGGGGGCGGCAATCAGCCCCAGCATTTT.

This clonotype was counted between two and nine times. The rearrangement links TRBV6-5 to TRBJ1-3, with D possibly TRBD1 on 5 matching bases. Per germline, CDR1 MNHEY and CDR2 SVGAGI. CDR3 size: 14 residues. V was clipped by 2 bases and J by 4 bases, with 9 bases between them. The CDR3 DNA follows: TGTGCCAGCAGTTACCCAGGGTCCGGAAACACCATATATTTT. Protein: CASSYPGSGNTIYF.

The V and J genes are TRBV12-3 or TRBV12-4 and TRBJ2-5; no clear D. V lost 1 base, J lost 1 base, and 7 bases lay in between. The CDR3 sequence is 14 residues long. The CDR3 coding sequence is TGTGCCAGCAGTTTAGGGCCTTTCCAAGAGACCCAGTACTTC. This sequence encodes CASSLGPFQETQYF.

This clonotype showed up just a few times. The chain is built from TRBV20-1 and TRBJ1-2; TRBD1 is a possible D gene (5 bases). Trimming cost V 5 bases and J 8 bases, with 12 bases left between them. Germline V gene lookup returns CDR1 DFQATT and CDR2 SNEGSKA (reference sequence). This CDR3 contains 11 residues. CDR3 residues: CSAGGGRGYTF. The CDR3 nucleotides are TGCAGTGCTGGGGGGGGGAGAGGCTACACCTTC.

The table lists this clonotype with a few counts. The CDR3 nucleotides read TGTGCCATCAGCCCTAGCGGGGGGTCAGATACGCAGTATTTT. Its translation is CAISPSGGSDTQYF. This rearrangement joins TRBV10-3 to TRBJ2-3; 11 bases map to TRBD2. After removal of 6 bases from V and 4 bases from J, the junction contained 3 bases not matched to a gene. CDR3 size: 14 residues. Looked up from germline, CDR1 is ENHRY and CDR2 is SYGVKD.

The chain has TRBV18 and TRBJ2-7, with 7 nucleotides matching TRBD1. The CDR3 totals 14 residues. CDR1 and CDR2 (germline): KGHSH, LQKENI. V lost 3 bases to trimming and J lost 2 bases; unmatched junction nucleotides: 4. CDR3 loop: CASSPDRSAYEQYV. CDR3 coding DNA: TGTGCCAGCTCACCGGACAGGAGCGCCTACGAGCAGTACGTC.

The chain carries TRBV20-1 and TRBJ2-1; D perhaps matches TRBD1 (6 bases). CDR1 DFQATT and CDR2 SNEGSKA come from the germline V gene (reference sequence). V lost 3 bases and J lost 9, with 9 bases in between. This CDR3 region has 11 residues. CDR3 in amino acids: CSARGATEQFF. As DNA, the CDR3 is TGCAGTGCTAGGGGGGCTACTGAGCAGTTCTTC.

The chain links TRBV20-1 to TRBJ2-1, with 9 bases lining up with TRBD2. CDR1 and CDR2 from the germline V gene are DFQATT and SNEGSKA (reference sequence). The CDR3 length is 15 residues. After removal of 1 base from V and 5 bases from J, the junction contained 6 bases not matched to a gene. The CDR3 loop reads CSARVRGGRNNEQFF. The CDR3 DNA reads as TGCAGTGCTAGAGTGCGGGGGGGCCGGAACAATGAGCAGTTCTTC.

The chain recombines TRBV12-3 or TRBV12-4 with TRBJ2-5; the match to TRBD2 covers 9 bases. V dropped 3 bases and J dropped 0; count of bases not matched to a gene: 8. The CDR3 runs 17 residues. Written as DNA, the CDR3 is TGTGCCAGCAGTTTCAAGACTAGCGGTCTTAACCAAGAGACCCAGTACTTC. It specifies CASSFKTSGLNQETQYF.

This clonotype was detected only a few times. The CDR3 DNA reads TGCGCCAGCATGGGAGGTGGTGTCCGGAGCCCTGAAGCTTTCTTT. Protein sequence: CASMGGGVRSPEAFF. The chain joins TRBV10-2 to TRBJ1-1; no definite D call. The CDR3 runs 15 residues. The ends were cut back, 7 bases at V and 6 bases at J, with 21 bases in the middle. Germline-derived CDR1 and CDR2 are WSHSY and SAAADI.

V is TRBV9 and J is TRBJ2-1; the D call may be TRBD1 or TRBD2 (5 bases each). This CDR3 is 15 amino acids long. Germline assignment: CDR1 SGDLS and CDR2 YYNGEE. Trimming cost V 0 bases and J 10 bases, with 17 bases left between them. CDR3 sequence (DNA): TGTGCCAGCAGCGTAGGGGGGTTCCCCAATCGGGAGCAGTTCTTC. As protein: CASSVGGFPNREQFF.

This clonotype occurred once. The chain joins TRBV20-1 to TRBJ2-7; D is possibly TRBD2 (6 bases). The CDR3 contains 12 residues. From germline, CDR1 is DFQATT and CDR2 SNEGSKA (reference sequence). Between the trimmed V and J ends, which lost 3 bases and 7 bases, there was a span of 13 bases. CDR3 loop: CSASDGAGEQYF. As DNA, the CDR3 is TGCAGTGCTAGCGACGGGGCGGGGGAGCAGTACTTC.

This clonotype has at least ten counts. The chain joins TRBV29-1 to TRBJ2-5; a possible D gene is TRBD1 (6 bases). The CDR3 has 14 amino acids. V was clipped by 4 bases and J by 2 bases, with 14 bases between them. Germline V lookup: CDR1 SQVTM, CDR2 ANQGSEA. CDR3 loop: CSVGLPDRQETQYF. Written as DNA, the CDR3 is TGCAGCGTTGGGCTCCCCGACAGGCAAGAGACCCAGTACTTC.

This clonotype showed up just a few times. The CDR3 DNA reads TGCGCCAGCAGCCAAGTCTCGGACAGGGAGGGAGAGACCCAGTACTTC. As protein: CASSQVSDREGETQYF. The genes are TRBV4-3 and TRBJ2-5, with D possibly being TRBD1 (8 bases). Germline V gene data show CDR1 as LGHNA and CDR2 as YSLEER. This CDR3 has 16 amino acids. The germline V and J ends were trimmed by 1 base and 4 bases, with 16 bases remaining between them.

This chain joins TRBV7-2 and TRBJ2-5; 12 nucleotides align to TRBD2. V trimming: 4 bases; J trimming: 5 bases; junction bases outside the gene matches: 5. The CDR3 runs to 15 residues. Germline assignment: CDR1 SGHTA and CDR2 FQGNSA. The DNA of the CDR3 is TGTGCCAGCAGCTGGACTAGCGGGGATGGGGAGACCCAGTACTTC. This encodes CASSWTSGDGETQYF.

This clonotype has more than one count but fewer than ten. Here the CDR3 reads CSARDRRGPTGELFF. The DNA for the CDR3 is TGCAGTGCTAGAGATCGCAGGGGCCCGACCGGGGAGCTGTTTTTT. The chain uses TRBV20-1 and TRBJ2-2; possibly TRBD1 for D (6 bases). The CDR3 is made up of 15 amino acids. Trimming removed 0 bases from V and 5 bases from J, with 13 bases in between. Looked up from germline, CDR1 is DFQATT and CDR2 is SNEGSKA (reference sequence).

There are a few counts of this clonotype. The V and J genes are TRBV12-3 or TRBV12-4 and TRBJ2-1, with 14 bases identical to TRBD2. CDR3 size: 14 residues. The V and J ends lost 7 bases and 15 bases, in that order; junction bases with no gene match: 11. Written as DNA, the CDR3 is TGTGCCAGCACCTTGAGGGGACTAGCGGGGGCGGGGTTCTTC. It codes for CASTLRGLAGAGFF.

The CDR3 DNA is TGTGCCAGCAGGGGTTGGAATTCACCCCTCCACTTT. Its translation is CASRGWNSPLHF. The chain uses TRBV6-1 and TRBJ1-6, with D hard to call. The CDR3 is 12 residues long. Germline-derived CDR1 and CDR2 are MNHNS and SASEGT. The germline V and J ends were trimmed by 6 bases and 7 bases, with 7 bases remaining between them.

V and J are TRBV24-1 and TRBJ2-7; 10 nucleotides line up with TRBD1. Looked up from germline, CDR1 is KGHDR and CDR2 is SFDVKD. V was pared by 6 bases and J by 2 bases, with 3 bases of the junction left unmatched. This CDR3 has 14 residues. CDR3 bases: TGTGCCACCAGTCGTGGGACAGGGGCCTACGAGCAGTACTTC. Its translation: CATSRGTGAYEQYF.

This clonotype was detected ten times or more. The J gene is TRBJ1-5, the V gene TRBV20-1; weak D call: TRBD1 (5 bases). This CDR3 has 13 residues. V lost 2 bases and J 3 bases, leaving 8 bases between the germline ends. Germline CDR1 DFQATT, CDR2 SNEGSKA (reference sequence). The CDR3 sequence: CSARMGPNQPQHF. As DNA, the CDR3 is TGCAGTGCTAGAATGGGGCCCAATCAGCCCCAGCATTTT.

The DNA of the CDR3 is TGTGCCAGCCACATCCCGCACGGGGGAGGAGGCAATGAGCAGTTCTTC. This codes for CASHIPHGGGGNEQFF. V and J are TRBV12-3 or TRBV12-4 and TRBJ2-1; D might be TRBD2 (6 bases). Trimming removed 8 bases from V and 6 bases from J, with 23 bases in between. The CDR3 consists of 16 residues.

This clonotype was counted a few times. The V and J genes are TRBV6-1 and TRBJ2-5; a weak D match, TRBD2 (7 bases). Germline-derived CDR1 and CDR2 are MNHNS and SASEGT. The CDR3 has 14 residues. V lost 6 bases to trimming and J lost 8 bases, with 19 bases between them. The CDR3 nucleotides read TGTGCCAGCAGCATCGGGGGGCCGCGGAAAACCCAGTACTTC. Residues: CASSIGGPRKTQYF.